The T cell receptor beta chain under discussion was sequenced for a study of blood T cell repertoires in COVID-19. The V and J ends lost 4 bases and 0 bases respectively, with 10 bases between them. The germline V gene encodes CDR1 MGHRA and CDR2 YSYEKL. The CDR3 length is 16 residues. Here immunoSEQ multiplex PCR was the method, and the copy in TCRdb shows in-frame clones only, minus some. The sample consists of about 230,000 clones, 75% to 90% of them appearing once. Material for sequencing was peripheral blood. This sequence originates from a man aged 35-49 years with acute or convalescent COVID-19. The chain employs TRBV4-1 and TRBJ2-6; D unclear. CDR3 nucleotide sequence: TGCGCCAGCAGCCCGTATTTAATCTCTGGGGCCAACGTCCTGACTTTC. Translating it yields CASSPYLISGANVLTF.